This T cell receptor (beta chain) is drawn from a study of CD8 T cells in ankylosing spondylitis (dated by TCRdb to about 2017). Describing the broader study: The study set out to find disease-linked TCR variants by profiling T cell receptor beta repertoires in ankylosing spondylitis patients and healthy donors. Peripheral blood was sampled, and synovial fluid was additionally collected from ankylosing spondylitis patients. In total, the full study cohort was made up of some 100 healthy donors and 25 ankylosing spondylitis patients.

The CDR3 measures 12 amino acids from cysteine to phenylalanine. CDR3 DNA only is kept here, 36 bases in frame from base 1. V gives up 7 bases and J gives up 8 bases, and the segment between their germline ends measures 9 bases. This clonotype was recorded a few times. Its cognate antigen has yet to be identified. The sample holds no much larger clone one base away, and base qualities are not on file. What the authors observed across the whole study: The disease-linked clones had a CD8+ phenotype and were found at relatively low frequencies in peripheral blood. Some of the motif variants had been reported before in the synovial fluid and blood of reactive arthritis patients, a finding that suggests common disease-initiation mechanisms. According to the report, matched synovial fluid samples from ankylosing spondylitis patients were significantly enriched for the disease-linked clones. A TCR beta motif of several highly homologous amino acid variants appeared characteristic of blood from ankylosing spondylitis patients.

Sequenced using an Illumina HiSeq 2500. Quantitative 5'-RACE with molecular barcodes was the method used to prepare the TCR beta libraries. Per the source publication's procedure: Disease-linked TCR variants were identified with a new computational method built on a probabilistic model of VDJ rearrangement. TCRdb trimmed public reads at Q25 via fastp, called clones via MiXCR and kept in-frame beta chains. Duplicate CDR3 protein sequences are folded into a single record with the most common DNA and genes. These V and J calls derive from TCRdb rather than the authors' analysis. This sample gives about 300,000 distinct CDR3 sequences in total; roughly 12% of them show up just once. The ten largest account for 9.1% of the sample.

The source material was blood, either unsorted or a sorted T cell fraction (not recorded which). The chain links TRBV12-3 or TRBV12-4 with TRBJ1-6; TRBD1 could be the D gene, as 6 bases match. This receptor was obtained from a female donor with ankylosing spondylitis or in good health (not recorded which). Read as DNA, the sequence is TGTGCCAGCAATAACAGGGATTCACCCCTCCACTTT. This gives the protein CASNNRDSPLHF.